One TCR beta chain is described in this entry. V was clipped by 6 bases and J by 4 bases; unmatched bases: 10. Germline CDR1 reads MNHEY; CDR2 reads SVGEGT. The CDR3 runs to 16 residues. Sequencing targeted TCR beta in blood CD8+ and CD4+ T cells. This sample was taken from a study of CD8 T cells in Susac syndrome. Reverse transcription used about 0.5 to 1 ug RNA and random hexamers. Amplification of TCR beta CDR3 across 54 Vbeta and 13 Jbeta was performed with immunoSEQ multiplex PCR. MiXCR was run by TCRdb on the immunoSEQ multiplex PCR reads, yielding one entry per CDR3 protein. The table has around 200,000 distinct CDR3 sequences, roughly 94% seen once.

The source material was CD4+ T cells from PBMCs. The V call is TRBV6-2 or TRBV6-3, the J call TRBJ2-5; 11 nucleotides agree with TRBD1. The clonotype was recovered from a human donor with Susac syndrome. CDR3 in amino acids: CASSLGTGTGGETQYF. CDR3 sequence (DNA): TGTGCCAGCAGCCTCGGCACCGGGACAGGGGGAGAGACCCAGTACTTC.